The source of this TCR beta chain is a study of blood T cell repertoires in COVID-19. On the study more broadly: The analysed material was cDNA or gDNA that came from T cells, B-cell-depleted T cells, or PBMCs.

Sequenced by immunoSEQ multiplex PCR; TCRdb stores in-frame clones only, minus some. This sample has some 430,000 clones; about 90% occur once, and the top ten carry about 0.63%. Two negative PCRs, clearance, or symptom resolution characterized the recovered Cohort 3 donors. In germline, CDR1 is LGHDT, CDR2 YNNKEL (reference sequence). The CDR3 runs to 16 residues. Trimming removed 4 bases from V and 3 bases from J, with 16 bases in between. This TCR derives from a young man who had recovered from COVID-19. The chain has TRBV3-1 (or the pseudogene TRBV3-2) and TRBJ2-1; D is unresolved. Source material: PBMCs or T cells enriched from blood (not recorded which). In nucleotides, the CDR3 is TGTGCCAGCAGCCCCTCCAACAGTTTTCTCTACAATGAGCAGTTCTTC. Translated: CASSPSNSFLYNEQFF.